This TCR beta chain appears in the sequencing data of a study of shared clonotypes between healthy human individuals. Germline values: CDR1 KGHSH, CDR2 LQKENI. The V and J ends lost 4 bases and 3 bases, in that order; junction bases with no gene match: 5. This CDR3 is built from 15 residues. Naive CD8 cells lacked CD45RO, underwent positive selection for CCR7 and left out terminally differentiated effector memory CD45RA+ cells. The donors were all Caucasian adults (living in Nashville, Tennessee). Study-level findings and limits: Naive subsets generally had larger estimated richness than memory subsets. Clonotype sharing among the donors was expected to vary with sequencing depth.

Per the study methods: ImmunoSEQ supplied junction-only sequences lacking quality scores, so filtering was different. Using immunoSEQ multiplex PCR, the repertoire was profiled, and TCRdb retains in-frame clones only, with some absent. The V and J calls and clone size were taken over from that table, and D and trimming were inferred from the DNA. The repertoire holds hundreds of thousands of clones, 95% to 98% seen once, with less than 0.35% in the top ten. As to this clone: Its antigen remains unidentified.

This sequence originates from a man under 40 in good health. This rearrangement joins TRBV18 to TRBJ2-3, with TRBD1 identical over 9 bases. The sequenced material came from naive CD8+ T cells sorted from blood. The CDR3 protein is CASSLGDRETDTQYF. The CDR3 nucleotides are TGTGCCAGCTCACTAGGGGACAGGGAGACAGATACGCAGTATTTT.